Listed here are 2 T cell receptor beta chains from one sample, sequenced in a study of CD8+ T cells in alopecia areata (dated by TCRdb to the late 2010s). The sample's time point label is to be understood as: baseline before oral tofacitinib. The receptor library was made with the immunoSEQ multiplex PCR assay. For TCR sequencing, RNA was extracted from every sample and reverse transcribed into cDNA to serve as template. TCRdb re-hosts the immuneACCESS table, in-frame sequences only. Its copies lack some clones; in the studies checked, an unresolved V gene accounts for under half of them, and the cause for the rest is not known. Recorded for this sample are roughly 200,000 clones; over 55% of them occurred a single time. The ten most abundant clones make up under 2% of the sample. The specimen was CD4+ T cells sorted from blood, collected at week 0. The receptor set was obtained from a human donor with alopecia areata.

This clone has a handful of counts. CDR3 coding DNA: TGCGCCAGCAGCGGAAAGGGGAACACTGAAGCTTTCTTT. Encoded protein: CASSGKGNTEAFF. V usage is TRBV10-2 and J usage is TRBJ1-1; D is uncertain. This CDR3 has 13 residues. Germline CDR1 is WSHSY and CDR2 is SAAADI. V was shortened by 6 bases and J by 1 base, with 9 bases between the two germline ends.

The rearrangement links TRBV29-1 to TRBJ2-2; perhaps TRBD2 as D (6 bases). V gave up 2 bases and J gave up 2 bases, with 9 bases separating them. CDR3 size: 14 residues. CDR1 and CDR2 (germline): SQVTM, ANQGSEA. The DNA of the CDR3 is TGCAGCGTTGAAAGGGGAGGAAACACCGGGGAGCTGTTTTTT. This codes for CSVERGGNTGELFF.